A selection of T cell receptor beta chains follows, all from one sample in a study of CD8+CD57+ T cells in acquired aplastic anemia. TCRdb itself ran the reads through MiXCR, one entry per CDR3 protein. The table lists 250,000 to 300,000 distinct CDR3 sequences, around 60% of them singletons. Material for sequencing was sorted CD4+, CD8+, or CD8+CD57+ T cells (not recorded which) from PBMCs. These receptors all come from a human donor with severe aplastic anemia or a healthy control (not recorded which). CDR3s include the opening cysteine and the closing phenylalanine or tryptophan. The D gene is left open where the match is weak. Expanded clones are given a class, and other clones once, few, many or no size at all.

d_gene,v_gene,j_gene,abundance,CDR3nt,CDR3aa
NA,TRBV29-1,TRBJ1-2,NA,TGCAGCGTCGAAGAGACAGGTGGCTATGGCTACACCTTC,CSVEETGGYGYTF
NA,TRBV29-1,TRBJ2-2,NA,TGCAGCGTTGAGTATAGGGTGGGAACCGGGGAGCTGTTTTTT,CSVEYRVGTGELFF
NA,TRBV7-2,TRBJ2-7,NA,TGTGCCAGCAGCTTAATAGGTCCGCGGACCTACGAGCAGTACTTC,CASSLIGPRTYEQYF
TRBD2,TRBV14,TRBJ2-7,NA,TGTGCCAGCAGTCCACTAGCGCACTACGAGCAGTACTTC,CASSPLAHYEQYF
TRBD2,TRBV20-1,TRBJ2-7,NA,TGCAGTGTCCAGACTAGCGGGGCCTCCTACGAGCAGTACTTC,CSVQTSGASYEQYF
NA,TRBV10-3,TRBJ2-7,NA,TGTGCCATCAGTGCGAGGGACGGCCACGAGCAGTACTTC,CAISARDGHEQYF
TRBD1,TRBV9,TRBJ1-2,NA,TGTGCCAGCAGCGTTGCGACAGGGGGCGTCTATGGCTACACCTTC,CASSVATGGVYGYTF
NA,TRBV19,TRBJ2-1,few,TGTGCCAGTAGGCGAGGTCTCAGCTCCTACAATGAGCAGTTCTTC,CASRRGLSSYNEQFF
NA,TRBV3-1,TRBJ2-7,NA,TGTGCCAGCAGCCAATTCCCAGGAGCCTCCTACGAGCAGTACTTC,CASSQFPGASYEQYF
NA,TRBV2,TRBJ1-4,NA,TGTGCCAGCAGTTCCCGGGCCCGGAATGAAAAACTGTTTTTT,CASSSRARNEKLFF
TRBD1,TRBV19,TRBJ1-2,NA,TGTGCCAGTAGTATGGGGGGGACAGGTTGGCTCTATGGCTACACCTTC,CASSMGGTGWLYGYTF
NA,TRBV25-1,TRBJ1-2,few,TGTGCCAGCAGTGTCGGGGGGGGCTCTGAAGGCTACACCTTC,CASSVGGGSEGYTF
TRBD1,TRBV9,TRBJ1-6,NA,TGTGCCAGCAGCGTAGCTGACAGGGCAAGGGTAAATTCACCCCTCCACTTT,CASSVADRARVNSPLHF
TRBD1,TRBV7-3,TRBJ2-1,NA,TGTGCCAGTAGGGTCGGACCAGGGGGCTACTACAATGAGCAGTTCTTC,CASRVGPGGYYNEQFF
NA,TRBV5-5,TRBJ2-3,many,TGTGCCAGCAGCGTCGGTTCTGGGTACACAGATACGCAGTATTTT,CASSVGSGYTDTQYF
NA,TRBV25-1,TRBJ2-5,NA,TGTGCCAGCAGGAATACAAGGGATTGGGAGACCCAGTACTTC,CASRNTRDWETQYF
NA,TRBV20-1,TRBJ2-1,few,TGCAGTGCCAGATATCCCTTCTGGAATGAGCAGTTCTTC,CSARYPFWNEQFF
NA,TRBV7-9,TRBJ2-1,NA,TGTGCCACCAGTGCCCTGGACGGCTCCTACAATGAGCAGTTCTTC,CATSALDGSYNEQFF
NA,TRBV10-3,TRBJ2-1,NA,TGTGCCATCCAGGATCGCTCCCCCGGAGTTTCCTACAATGAGCAGTTCTTC,CAIQDRSPGVSYNEQFF
NA,TRBV19,TRBJ2-3,NA,TGTGCCGGTTCAACAGGGAACACAGATACGCAGTATTTT,CAGSTGNTDTQYF
TRBD2,TRBV7-3,TRBJ2-5,NA,TGTGCCAGCAGCTTCGAACTAGCGGGGGAAGGAGAGACCCAGTACTTC,CASSFELAGEGETQYF
TRBD2,TRBV5-6,TRBJ2-7,many,TGTGCCAGCAGCTTTACTACCATAACTAGCGGCCACGAGCAGTACTTC,CASSFTTITSGHEQYF
NA,TRBV28,TRBJ1-5,NA,TGTGCCAGCAGTTTATCAAAGGGTCAGGGCAATCAGCCCCAGCATTTT,CASSLSKGQGNQPQHF
TRBD2,TRBV2,TRBJ2-1,many,TGTGCCAGCAGTGAATCGACGAGCGGGGGCTTCCAGGATGGGTTCTTC,CASSESTSGGFQDGFF
NA,TRBV7-2,TRBJ2-7,NA,TGTGCCAGCAGCCCAGGCCGCGAGCAGCACTTC,CASSPGREQHF
TRBD2,TRBV7-2,TRBJ2-3,NA,TGTGCCAGCAGCTCCGGAGCGGGGGGTTGGGCAGATACGCAGTATTTT,CASSSGAGGWADTQYF
NA,TRBV9,TRBJ1-4,NA,TGTGCCAGCAGCGTAGATCTTGGGAGTCCCTCTAATGAAAAACTGTTTTTT,CASSVDLGSPSNEKLFF
TRBD2,TRBV5-1,TRBJ2-1,NA,TGCGCCAGCAGCTTAACTAGCGGGGGGGCCGTCAATGAGCAGTTCTTC,CASSLTSGGAVNEQFF
TRBD2,TRBV7-2,TRBJ2-5,NA,TGTGCCAGCAGCACGGGACTAGCGGGAGGGACCGTTGAGACCCAGTACTTC,CASSTGLAGGTVETQYF
NA,TRBV5-1,TRBJ2-5,many,TGCGCCAGCAGCTTGAGTCCTGCCCGTGGGGAGGAGACCCAGTACTTC,CASSLSPARGEETQYF
NA,TRBV25-1,TRBJ1-1,NA,TGTGCCAGAAGTCGCCAGACTTGCACTGAAGCTTTCTTT,CARSRQTCTEAFF
NA,TRBV9,TRBJ1-3,NA,TGTGCCAGCAGCCCCCGGAGGGGATTGGAGGGAAACACCATATATTTT,CASSPRRGLEGNTIYF
NA,TRBV20-1,TRBJ1-6,few,TGCAGTGCTAGCTATAGCGGAAGTGCGGATTCACCCCTCCACTTT,CSASYSGSADSPLHF
NA,TRBV2,TRBJ1-3,NA,TGTGCCAGCATAGATAATCTCGGAAACACCATATATTTT,CASIDNLGNTIYF
NA,TRBV2,TRBJ2-2,NA,TGTGCCAGCACTTGGATAGGAGGCACCGGGGAGCTGTTTTTT,CASTWIGGTGELFF